These T cell receptor beta chains were read from a single sample in a study of human T cells and chemical hapten exposure. In TCRdb, the RACE reads were re-called with MiXCR into one record per CDR3 protein. The repertoire has 120,000 or so distinct CDR3 sequences, around 10% of them found once; the top ten carry 2% to 2.5%. The sequencing here drew on whole blood, taken in connection with sensitization to the hapten diphenylcyclopropenone (DPC). These receptors originate from a woman aged 45-59 years with alopecia areata. Some clones in this sample may be carry-over from other donors' samples. CDR3s include the opening cysteine and the closing phenylalanine or tryptophan. Each record gives: J gene, D gene, clone size, V gene, CDR3 DNA, CDR3 protein. D genes are given only for firm matches. Size is stated for part of the rows, as once, few or many counts, or as a class when the clone is expanded.

TRBJ1-1,TRBD1,-,TRBV3-1,TGTGCCAGCAGGGGTACGGACAGGGTAGTCGAGGCTTTCTTT,CASRGTDRVVEAFF
TRBJ1-1,-,many,TRBV2,TGTGCCAGCACCGTCGGGGAAAGCACTGAAGCTTTCTTT,CASTVGESTEAFF
TRBJ2-7,TRBD1,-,TRBV7-2,TGTGCCAGCAGCTACCCCGCCGGGACAGGGCCCCACGAGCAGTACTTC,CASSYPAGTGPHEQYF
TRBJ2-1,-,many,TRBV5-1,TGCGCCAGCAGCTTGGGCCCTGAGCAGTTCTTC,CASSLGPEQFF
TRBJ1-1,-,few,TRBV6-5,TGTGCCAGCAGTTACTCATCGACAGGATACACTGAAGCTTTCTTT,CASSYSSTGYTEAFF
TRBJ2-3,-,many,TRBV12-3/TRBV12-4,TGTGCCAGCAGTTTGGTTGGGGGTTCCACAGATACGCAGTATTTT,CASSLVGGSTDTQYF
TRBJ2-5,-,-,TRBV7-2,TGTGCCAGCAGCCCAACTGGGGGCAGGGTTCAAGAGACCCAGTACTTC,CASSPTGGRVQETQYF
TRBJ2-7,-,few,TRBV7-9,TGTGCCAGCAGCTTCGCAGGGGACCGAAACGAGCAGTACTTC,CASSFAGDRNEQYF
TRBJ1-1,-,few,TRBV9,TGTGCCAGCAGCGTCAATAAAAGGGGGTCCACTGAAGCTTTCTTT,CASSVNKRGSTEAFF
TRBJ1-5,TRBD1,-,TRBV6-5,TGTGCCAGCAGGGGCAACAGGGGGTCCCAGCCCCAGCATTTT,CASRGNRGSQPQHF
TRBJ2-5,TRBD2,many,TRBV5-1,TGCGCCAGCAGCTTGGAAGGGACTAGCGGATCCCCCAAGGAGACCCAGTACTTC,CASSLEGTSGSPKETQYF
TRBJ1-5,TRBD1,-,TRBV29-1,TGCAGCGTGGGACAGGGTAGCAATCAGCCCCAGCATTTT,CSVGQGSNQPQHF
TRBJ2-5,-,many,TRBV20-1,TGCAGTGCTCCGAACCCACAGGGTCTGAGGACCCAGTACTTC,CSAPNPQGLRTQYF
TRBJ2-1,TRBD2,few,TRBV20-1,TGCAGTGCTAGATTAACCGGGGGGAATGAGCAGTTCTTC,CSARLTGGNEQFF
TRBJ1-1,-,medium-sized,TRBV28,TGTGCCAGCAGCTACTCTTCAGCCTCCTCTGAAGCTTTCTTT,CASSYSSASSEAFF
TRBJ2-7,TRBD1,many,TRBV27,TGTGCCAGCAGTGTCGGACAGGGCTACGAGCAGTACTTC,CASSVGQGYEQYF
TRBJ2-5,-,few,TRBV13,TGTGCCAGCAGCTTCGGCCTGACAGGAGAAGAGACCCAGTACTTC,CASSFGLTGEETQYF